Many counts were recorded for the clone carrying this T cell receptor (beta chain). The TCR library was built from RNA with a 3' RACE protocol and unique molecular identifiers. TCRdb re-analysed the 3' RACE reads in MiXCR, keeping a single row per CDR3 protein. The sample shows tens of thousands of distinct CDR3 sequences, more than 3.5% of them seen only once. From germline, CDR1 is DFQATT and CDR2 SNEGSKA (reference sequence). V was pared by 6 bases and J by 2 bases, with 9 bases of the junction left unmatched. This CDR3 spans 15 amino acids. This entry comes from a study of HIV-infected children after antiretroviral therapy interruption. Treatment indicated: PENTA 11 planned treatment interruption arm or continuous ART arm. Sorting from thawed PBMCs isolated naive CD4+ CD45RA+ CD45RO- T cells.

This rearrangement joins TRBV20-1 to TRBJ2-3, with 9 bases that match TRBD2. The specimen was CD45RA+ CD4+ T cells from PBMCs, pooled from several time points, collected from a donor given antiretroviral therapy, either interrupted or continuous. The subset here: naive CD4+ CD45RA+ CD45RO- T cells. The clonotype originates from a pool of human donors with HIV. The CDR3, as DNA: TGCAGTGCCGAACCCGCGGGGGGGGCCACAGATACGCAGTATTTT. This codes for CSAEPAGGATDTQYF.